These T cell receptor beta chains were read from a single sample in a study of cytomegalovirus exposure and HLA in healthy donors. TCRdb's table, derived via immunoSEQ multiplex PCR, lists solely in-frame clones and lacks some. This table has about 220,000 clones, approximately 86% appearing once. The sequencing input was PBMCs. The receptors originated from a woman younger than 30 in good health and CMV-seronegative. CDR3s include the opening cysteine and the closing phenylalanine or tryptophan. Fields, in order: J gene, D gene, clone size, V gene, CDR3 DNA, CDR3 protein. The D gene is left open where the match is weak. The size entry is marked missing in some rows and otherwise reads once, few, many or a size class.

j_call: TRBJ1-3
d_call: -
clone_size: -
v_call: TRBV6-1
cdr3_nt: TGTGCCAGCACCCTACAGGGTTCTGGAAACACCATATATTTT
cdr3_aa: CASTLQGSGNTIYF

j_call: TRBJ2-7
d_call: TRBD1
clone_size: -
v_call: TRBV2
cdr3_nt: TGTGCCAGCAGTTTCAAGGGACAGGGAGACGAGCAGTACTTC
cdr3_aa: CASSFKGQGDEQYF

j_call: TRBJ2-7
d_call: -
clone_size: -
v_call: TRBV29-1
cdr3_nt: TGCAGCGTTGCAGGACTAACCTACGAGCAGTACTTC
cdr3_aa: CSVAGLTYEQYF

j_call: TRBJ1-1
d_call: -
clone_size: -
v_call: TRBV5-4
cdr3_nt: TGTGCCAGCAGCTTACGCGGGGCTAACACTGAAGCTTTCTTT
cdr3_aa: CASSLRGANTEAFF

j_call: TRBJ2-5
d_call: TRBD1
clone_size: -
v_call: TRBV19
cdr3_nt: TGTGCCAGTAGTCTGACAGGGAGTGGGACCCAGTACTTC
cdr3_aa: CASSLTGSGTQYF

j_call: TRBJ2-7
d_call: -
clone_size: -
v_call: TRBV2
cdr3_nt: TGTGCCAGCAGTTCCTACAGGGCAGGGGACAAGTACGAGCAGTACTTC
cdr3_aa: CASSSYRAGDKYEQYF

j_call: TRBJ2-7
d_call: -
clone_size: once
v_call: TRBV29-1
cdr3_nt: TGCAGCGTTGTTGGTCTGAGGGAGGCCTACGAGCAGTACTTC
cdr3_aa: CSVVGLREAYEQYF

j_call: TRBJ2-1
d_call: TRBD2
clone_size: -
v_call: TRBV5-4
cdr3_nt: TGTGCCAGCACCCCGGGACTAGCGGGACCGGGTACCGGCAATGAGCAGTTCTTC
cdr3_aa: CASTPGLAGPGTGNEQFF

j_call: TRBJ2-7
d_call: -
clone_size: -
v_call: TRBV5-1
cdr3_nt: TGCGCCAGCAGCTTACCCCGAGGGCTCGAGCAGTACTTC
cdr3_aa: CASSLPRGLEQYF

j_call: TRBJ2-3
d_call: -
clone_size: -
v_call: TRBV11-2
cdr3_nt: TGTGCCAGCAGTCAGACTAGTTTAAGAGATACGCAGTATTTT
cdr3_aa: CASSQTSLRDTQYF

j_call: TRBJ2-3
d_call: TRBD1
clone_size: -
v_call: TRBV5-1
cdr3_nt: TGCGCCAGCAGCTCGGGGACAGGGGGCATGGGAGATACGCAGTATTTT
cdr3_aa: CASSSGTGGMGDTQYF

j_call: TRBJ2-7
d_call: TRBD1
clone_size: -
v_call: TRBV19
cdr3_nt: TGTGCCAGTAGTATTCAGGGACAGGTGAACGAGCAGTACTTC
cdr3_aa: CASSIQGQVNEQYF

j_call: TRBJ2-7
d_call: TRBD1
clone_size: few
v_call: TRBV10-3
cdr3_nt: TGTGCCTCCAGGGGGTCTTCCTACGAGCAGTACTTC
cdr3_aa: CASRGSSYEQYF

j_call: TRBJ1-1
d_call: -
clone_size: -
v_call: TRBV29-1
cdr3_nt: TGCAGCGTTGTAGGGGCTAACACTGAAGCTTTCTTT
cdr3_aa: CSVVGANTEAFF

j_call: TRBJ2-3
d_call: -
clone_size: -
v_call: TRBV5-4
cdr3_nt: TGTGCCAGCAGCGGCACAGAATTTAGCACAGATACGCAGTATTTT
cdr3_aa: CASSGTEFSTDTQYF

j_call: TRBJ1-2
d_call: -
clone_size: -
v_call: TRBV25-1
cdr3_nt: TGTGCCAGCAGTGAGGGTGGGCCGAACCCCTATGGCTACACCTTC
cdr3_aa: CASSEGGPNPYGYTF

j_call: TRBJ1-1
d_call: -
clone_size: -
v_call: TRBV28
cdr3_nt: TGTGCCAGCAGTTCTGTGGAGTCTATGAACACTGAAGCTTTCTTT
cdr3_aa: CASSSVESMNTEAFF

j_call: TRBJ2-2
d_call: -
clone_size: -
v_call: TRBV7-8
cdr3_nt: TGTGCCAGCAGTTCAGGTCGAACCGGGGAGCTGTTTTTT
cdr3_aa: CASSSGRTGELFF

j_call: TRBJ1-1
d_call: -
clone_size: -
v_call: TRBV28
cdr3_nt: TGTGCCGGAACAGGAACCAAGAACACTGAAGCTTTCTTT
cdr3_aa: CAGTGTKNTEAFF

j_call: TRBJ2-1
d_call: TRBD2
clone_size: -
v_call: TRBV29-1
cdr3_nt: TGCAGCGTTGAAGAACCGACTAGCGGGATGGTCGATGAGCAGTTCTTC
cdr3_aa: CSVEEPTSGMVDEQFF

j_call: TRBJ1-5
d_call: -
clone_size: -
v_call: TRBV2
cdr3_nt: TGTGCCAGCAGTGGCAGTCCACAGCCCCAGCATTTT
cdr3_aa: CASSGSPQPQHF

j_call: TRBJ2-4
d_call: TRBD1
clone_size: -
v_call: TRBV4-2
cdr3_nt: TGTGCCAGCAGCCTGGACCTTGCGACAGGGACAAACATTCAGTACTTC
cdr3_aa: CASSLDLATGTNIQYF

j_call: TRBJ2-2
d_call: TRBD1
clone_size: -
v_call: TRBV11-1
cdr3_nt: TGTGCCAGCCAAGATCCGGGACAGGGGTACACCGGGGAGCTGTTTTTT
cdr3_aa: CASQDPGQGYTGELFF

j_call: TRBJ1-2
d_call: TRBD1
clone_size: -
v_call: TRBV5-8
cdr3_nt: TGTGCCAGCAGCTTCGGACAGGGTGGGGACACCTTC
cdr3_aa: CASSFGQGGDTF

j_call: TRBJ2-1
d_call: -
clone_size: -
v_call: TRBV11-3
cdr3_nt: TGTGCCAGCAGTGTTAGCGACAATGAGCAGTTCTTC
cdr3_aa: CASSVSDNEQFF

j_call: TRBJ1-5
d_call: -
clone_size: -
v_call: TRBV7-6
cdr3_nt: TGTGCCAGCAGCTTAGATATCGATCAGCCCCAGCATTTT
cdr3_aa: CASSLDIDQPQHF

j_call: TRBJ2-1
d_call: -
clone_size: once
v_call: TRBV2
cdr3_nt: TGTGCCAGCATATATCCGGGCCTGGGGGGCAATGAGCAGTTCTTC
cdr3_aa: CASIYPGLGGNEQFF

j_call: TRBJ2-5
d_call: TRBD1
clone_size: once
v_call: TRBV2
cdr3_nt: TGTGCCAGTGGGACAGGGTATGGGTCAGAGACCCAGTACTTC
cdr3_aa: CASGTGYGSETQYF

j_call: TRBJ1-2
d_call: TRBD1
clone_size: few
v_call: TRBV2
cdr3_nt: TGTGCCAGCAGAGAACGGACAGGGATGGGCTACACCTTC
cdr3_aa: CASRERTGMGYTF

j_call: TRBJ1-5
d_call: TRBD1
clone_size: -
v_call: TRBV27
cdr3_nt: TGTGCCAGCATGGGTATGGGACAGGGCAGCAATCAGCCCCAGCATTTT
cdr3_aa: CASMGMGQGSNQPQHF

j_call: TRBJ2-7
d_call: -
clone_size: -
v_call: TRBV6-5
cdr3_nt: TGTGCCAGCAGTTACCGCCAGGGCTTTAGCTCCTACGAGCAGTACTTC
cdr3_aa: CASSYRQGFSSYEQYF

j_call: TRBJ1-1
d_call: -
clone_size: -
v_call: TRBV6-5
cdr3_nt: TGTGCCAGCACCAGGTACACTGAAGCTTTCTTT
cdr3_aa: CASTRYTEAFF

j_call: TRBJ2-7
d_call: TRBD2
clone_size: -
v_call: TRBV11-2
cdr3_nt: TGTGCCAGCAGTCCCAGCCCCAGCGGGAGGGCCTACGAGCAGTACTTC
cdr3_aa: CASSPSPSGRAYEQYF

j_call: TRBJ2-1
d_call: -
clone_size: once
v_call: TRBV28
cdr3_nt: TGTGCCAGCAGTCCCTGGGGACTGAAGGCTGCGCAGTTCTTC
cdr3_aa: CASSPWGLKAAQFF

j_call: TRBJ2-7
d_call: -
clone_size: -
v_call: TRBV5-4
cdr3_nt: TGTGCCAGCAGCTGGGAGCCGATGGAAACCGAGCAGTACTTC
cdr3_aa: CASSWEPMETEQYF

j_call: TRBJ2-7
d_call: -
clone_size: -
v_call: TRBV6-6
cdr3_nt: TGTGCCAGCAGTTACCACGTGGGACTTTACGAGCAGTACTTC
cdr3_aa: CASSYHVGLYEQYF

j_call: TRBJ2-5
d_call: -
clone_size: -
v_call: TRBV27
cdr3_nt: TGTGCCAGCAGTTTATCACTCTTATTACAAGAGACCCAGTACTTC
cdr3_aa: CASSLSLLLQETQYF

j_call: TRBJ2-7
d_call: -
clone_size: -
v_call: TRBV27
cdr3_nt: TGTGCCAGCAGTTCCCTCAGGGGAAAGGACGAGCAGTACTTC
cdr3_aa: CASSSLRGKDEQYF

j_call: TRBJ1-4
d_call: -
clone_size: once
v_call: TRBV6-5
cdr3_nt: TGTGCCAGCAGTTACAGGAGCTCTAATGAAAAACTGTTTTTT
cdr3_aa: CASSYRSSNEKLFF

j_call: TRBJ2-5
d_call: -
clone_size: -
v_call: TRBV28
cdr3_nt: TGTGCCAGCGAGTCGGGGAAAGAGACCCAGTACTTC
cdr3_aa: CASESGKETQYF

j_call: TRBJ2-1
d_call: TRBD1
clone_size: -
v_call: TRBV6-5
cdr3_nt: TGTGCCAGCAGACAGACAGGGAGCTCCTACAATGAGCAGTTCTTC
cdr3_aa: CASRQTGSSYNEQFF

j_call: TRBJ1-1
d_call: TRBD1
clone_size: -
v_call: TRBV5-1
cdr3_nt: TGCGCCAGCAGCTCGGACAACATTCGACAGGGCGTAGCTTTCTTT
cdr3_aa: CASSSDNIRQGVAFF

j_call: TRBJ2-7
d_call: -
clone_size: -
v_call: TRBV27
cdr3_nt: TGTGCCAGCAGTTTAATCGGGAAAGCCTACGAGCAGTACTTC
cdr3_aa: CASSLIGKAYEQYF

j_call: TRBJ2-3
d_call: -
clone_size: -
v_call: TRBV28
cdr3_nt: TGTGCCAGCAGTTTTGAGGATAGAGATACGCAGTATTTT
cdr3_aa: CASSFEDRDTQYF

j_call: TRBJ2-1
d_call: TRBD1
clone_size: -
v_call: TRBV5-6
cdr3_nt: TGTGCCAGCAGCGGCTCGGGACAGGGAGGGTTCTTC
cdr3_aa: CASSGSGQGGFF

j_call: TRBJ2-6
d_call: -
clone_size: -
v_call: TRBV9
cdr3_nt: TGTGCCAGCAGCGTAGGGCGGGACTCCCGGGAGACTGGGGCCAACGTCCTGACTTTC
cdr3_aa: CASSVGRDSRETGANVLTF

j_call: TRBJ2-2
d_call: TRBD2
clone_size: once
v_call: TRBV5-1
cdr3_nt: TGCGCCAGCAGCTTGGCCAACGGGGGACTAGCGTTCACCGGGGAGCTGTTTTTT
cdr3_aa: CASSLANGGLAFTGELFF

j_call: TRBJ2-6
d_call: -
clone_size: -
v_call: TRBV6-6
cdr3_nt: TGTGCCAGCAGTTACGAGTCTGGGGCCAACGTCCTGACTTTC
cdr3_aa: CASSYESGANVLTF

j_call: TRBJ2-7
d_call: TRBD2
clone_size: -
v_call: TRBV4-2
cdr3_nt: TGTGCCAGCAGCCAAGGGACTAGCGCCACCTACGAGCAGTACTTC
cdr3_aa: CASSQGTSATYEQYF

j_call: TRBJ1-1
d_call: TRBD1
clone_size: -
v_call: TRBV7-2
cdr3_nt: TGTGCCAGCAGCCCGAGGACAGGGCGGGTGACTGAAGCTTTCTTT
cdr3_aa: CASSPRTGRVTEAFF

j_call: TRBJ2-3
d_call: TRBD2
clone_size: -
v_call: TRBV27
cdr3_nt: TGTGCCAGCAGTTATACGGGAGGGGTCACAGATACGCAGTATTTT
cdr3_aa: CASSYTGGVTDTQYF

j_call: TRBJ2-7
d_call: -
clone_size: once
v_call: TRBV11-1
cdr3_nt: TGTGCCAGCAGCTTAGAGCGTTCTCAATACTACGAGCAGTACTTC
cdr3_aa: CASSLERSQYYEQYF

j_call: TRBJ2-1
d_call: -
clone_size: -
v_call: TRBV27
cdr3_nt: TGTGCCAGCAGTTTGGGAGTCCCCTACAATGAGCAGTTCTTC
cdr3_aa: CASSLGVPYNEQFF

j_call: TRBJ2-1
d_call: TRBD2
clone_size: -
v_call: TRBV9
cdr3_nt: TGTGCCAGCAGCCATACTAGCGGGAGTACCTATGAGCAGTTCTTC
cdr3_aa: CASSHTSGSTYEQFF